Listed below are T cell receptor beta chains from one sample, sequenced in a study of blood T cell repertoires in COVID-19. This table comes from immunoSEQ multiplex PCR, and its TCRdb copy is limited to in-frame clones, with some not included. The repertoire consists of some 180,000 clones, with roughly 85% occurring once and the leading ten covering 6% to 6.5%. The specimen was PBMCs or T cells enriched from blood (not recorded which). Source of these receptors: a middle-aged man who had recovered from COVID-19. The CDR3 runs from the conserved cysteine through the conserved F or W. The D gene is left open where the match is weak. Clone size, where shown, is once, few, many, or a class for clones that have expanded.

NA	TRBJ1-1	NA	TRBV12-3/TRBV12-4	CASRRGTTEAFF	TGTGCCAGCAGACGGGGGACCACTGAAGCTTTCTTT
NA	TRBJ2-2	NA	TRBV23-1	CASSHKDTTNTGELFF	TGCGCCAGCAGTCACAAGGACACAACGAACACCGGGGAGCTGTTTTTT
NA	TRBJ2-1	TRBD1	TRBV27	CASSPPDRASPDEQFF	TGTGCCAGCAGTCCCCCGGACAGGGCCAGTCCCGATGAGCAGTTCTTC
NA	TRBJ1-4	TRBD1	TRBV29-1	CSVEGRSGTGAEKLFF	TGCAGCGTTGAAGGCCGGTCAGGGACAGGGGCTGAAAAACTGTTTTTT
NA	TRBJ2-2	NA	TRBV27	CASLSFGAFF	TGTGCCAGCCTATCATTTGGAGCGTTTTTT
NA	TRBJ1-1	TRBD1	TRBV29-1	CSVKTGDTEAFF	TGCAGCGTTAAGACAGGGGACACTGAAGCTTTCTTT
NA	TRBJ2-7	TRBD2	TRBV6-1	CASSGTLAGVPYEQYF	TGTGCCAGCAGTGGGACTCTAGCGGGAGTCCCCTACGAGCAGTACTTC
NA	TRBJ1-2	NA	TRBV11-2	CASSLERGFFNYGYTF	TGTGCCAGCAGCTTAGAGAGGGGGTTTTTTAACTATGGCTACACCTTC
NA	TRBJ2-3	TRBD1	TRBV5-8	CASKLYRDRSTDTQYF	TGTGCCAGCAAGTTATACAGGGACAGAAGCACAGATACGCAGTATTTT
few	TRBJ2-2	TRBD1	TRBV3-1/TRBV3-2	CASLRQGGTGELFF	TGTGCCAGCCTCAGACAGGGCGGTACCGGGGAGCTGTTTTTT
once	TRBJ1-1	NA	TRBV30	CARSLRGGSTEAFF	TGTGCCCGGAGTCTGAGAGGAGGAAGCACTGAAGCTTTCTTT
NA	TRBJ1-5	NA	TRBV30	CAWSVRGFGQPQHF	TGTGCCTGGAGTGTACGGGGATTTGGTCAGCCCCAGCATTTT
NA	TRBJ1-3	TRBD1	TRBV9	CASARDRAGNTIYF	TGTGCCAGCGCCCGGGACAGGGCTGGAAACACCATATATTTT
few	TRBJ2-2	NA	TRBV7-7	CASSPSGTPNGELFF	TGTGCTAGCAGCCCGTCCGGGACACCGAACGGGGAGCTGTTTTTT
NA	TRBJ1-6	TRBD1	TRBV14	CASSRQGASPLHF	TGTGCCAGCAGCCGACAGGGGGCTTCACCCCTCCACTTT
NA	TRBJ2-1	NA	TRBV9	CASSRDYNEQFF	TGTGCCAGCAGCCGGGACTACAATGAGCAGTTCTTC
NA	TRBJ2-3	NA	TRBV5-6	CASSSGGGTDTQYF	TGTGCCAGCAGCTCGGGGGGCGGAACAGATACGCAGTATTTT
NA	TRBJ2-7	NA	TRBV7-9	CASSLSSGQQYF	TGTGCCAGCAGCTTGTCTTCTGGGCAGCAGTACTTC
NA	TRBJ1-2	NA	TRBV19	CASSMEGRPRSNYGYTF	TGTGCCAGTAGTATGGAGGGGCGGCCCCGGTCTAACTATGGCTACACCTTC
NA	TRBJ2-3	TRBD2	TRBV6-1	CASSEALGGGSTDTQYF	TGTGCCAGCAGTGAAGCGCTTGGGGGAGGGAGCACAGATACGCAGTATTTT
NA	TRBJ2-3	TRBD2	TRBV29-1	CSVLGTSGITDTQYF	TGCAGCGTCCTGGGGACTAGCGGCATCACAGATACGCAGTATTTT
NA	TRBJ2-2	NA	TRBV30	CAWTQGIGELFF	TGTGCCTGGACCCAGGGAATCGGGGAGCTGTTTTTT
NA	TRBJ2-3	TRBD1	TRBV18	CASSPGTGGSGDTQYF	TGTGCCAGCTCACCCGGGACAGGGGGAAGTGGAGATACGCAGTATTTT
NA	TRBJ1-4	TRBD1	TRBV19	CASSADRVENEKLFF	TGTGCCAGTAGTGCGGACAGGGTGGAGAATGAAAAACTGTTTTTT